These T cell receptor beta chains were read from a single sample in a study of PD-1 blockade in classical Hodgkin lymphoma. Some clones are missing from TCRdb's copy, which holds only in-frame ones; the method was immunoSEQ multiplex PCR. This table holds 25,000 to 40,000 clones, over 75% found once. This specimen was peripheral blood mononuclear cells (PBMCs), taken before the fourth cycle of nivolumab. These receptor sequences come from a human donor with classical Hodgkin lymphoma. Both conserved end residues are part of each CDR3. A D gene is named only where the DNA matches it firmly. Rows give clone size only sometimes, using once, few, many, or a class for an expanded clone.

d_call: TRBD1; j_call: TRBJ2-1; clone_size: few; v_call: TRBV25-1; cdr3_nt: TGTGCCAGCTCTCTACCGGGACAGGAGTACAATGAGCAGTTCTTC; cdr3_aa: CASSLPGQEYNEQFF
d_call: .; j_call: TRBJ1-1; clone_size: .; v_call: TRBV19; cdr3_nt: TGTGCCAGTAGTCCCGATCGGGGGAACACTGAAGCTTTCTTT; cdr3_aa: CASSPDRGNTEAFF
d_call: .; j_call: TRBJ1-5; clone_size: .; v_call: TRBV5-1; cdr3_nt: TGCGCCAGCAGCCTTGATAGCAATCAGCCCCAGCATTTT; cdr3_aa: CASSLDSNQPQHF
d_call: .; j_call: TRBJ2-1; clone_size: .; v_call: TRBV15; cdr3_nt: TGTGCCACCAGCAGAGGTGGGGGTTTCCATGAGCAGTTCTTC; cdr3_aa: CATSRGGGFHEQFF
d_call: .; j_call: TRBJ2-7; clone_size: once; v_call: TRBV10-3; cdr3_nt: TGTGCCATCAGGACAGGGAGGGACTCCTACGAGCAGTACTTC; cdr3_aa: CAIRTGRDSYEQYF
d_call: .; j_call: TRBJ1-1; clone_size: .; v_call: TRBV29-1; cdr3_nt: TGCAGCGTAGCCGGGGCCAACACTGAAGCTTTCTTT; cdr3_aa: CSVAGANTEAFF
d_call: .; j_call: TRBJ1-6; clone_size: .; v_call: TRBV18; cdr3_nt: TGTGCCAGCTCACCTGTTGGCAAGCTCGATAATTCACCCCTCCACTTT; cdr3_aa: CASSPVGKLDNSPLHF
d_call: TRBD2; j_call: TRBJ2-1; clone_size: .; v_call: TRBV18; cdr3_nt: TGTGCCAGCTCACCACGGACTAGCGGGGGGGCGGGAGAGCAGTTCTTC; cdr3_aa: CASSPRTSGGAGEQFF
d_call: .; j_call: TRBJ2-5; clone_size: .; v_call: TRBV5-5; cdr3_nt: TGTGCCAGCAGCTTATTAGGAGGGACAGAAGAGACCCAGTACTTC; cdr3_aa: CASSLLGGTEETQYF
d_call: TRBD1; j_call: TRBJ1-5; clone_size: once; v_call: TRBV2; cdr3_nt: TGTGCCAGCAGCGCGGTGGGACAGGGTTATCAGCCCCAGCATTTT; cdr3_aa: CASSAVGQGYQPQHF
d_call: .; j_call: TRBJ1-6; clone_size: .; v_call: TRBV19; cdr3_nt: TGTGCCAGTAGTATCGGGGGAGGCCGGTCCTATAATTCACCCCTCCACTTT; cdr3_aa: CASSIGGGRSYNSPLHF
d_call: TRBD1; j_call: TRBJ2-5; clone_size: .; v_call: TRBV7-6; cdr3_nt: TGTGCCAGCAGCACACAGTATAGACAGGGGCAAGAGACCCAGTACTTC; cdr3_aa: CASSTQYRQGQETQYF
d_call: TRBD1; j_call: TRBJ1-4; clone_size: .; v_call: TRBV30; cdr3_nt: TGTGCCTGGAGTCTAGGGGGCGCGGGTGAAAAACTGTTTTTT; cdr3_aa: CAWSLGGAGEKLFF
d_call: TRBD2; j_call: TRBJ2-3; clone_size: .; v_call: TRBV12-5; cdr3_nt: TGTGCTAGTGGTTTGGTCTTGTGGGGGGGTCACACAGATACGCAGTATTTT; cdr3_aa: CASGLVLWGGHTDTQYF
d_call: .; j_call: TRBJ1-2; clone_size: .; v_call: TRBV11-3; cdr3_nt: TGTGCCAGCAGCCAAGAACAGGGTTATGGCTACACCTTC; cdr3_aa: CASSQEQGYGYTF
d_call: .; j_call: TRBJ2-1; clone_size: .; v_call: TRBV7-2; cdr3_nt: TGTGCCAGCAGCCAGGGCTATGGGGCCTACAATGAGCAGTTCTTC; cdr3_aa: CASSQGYGAYNEQFF
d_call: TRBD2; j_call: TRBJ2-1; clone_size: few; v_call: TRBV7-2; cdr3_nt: TGTGCCAGCAGCTCCTGGGCGGGGGGGGATGAGCAGTTCTTC; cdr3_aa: CASSSWAGGDEQFF
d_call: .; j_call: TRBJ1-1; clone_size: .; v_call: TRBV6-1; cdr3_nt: TGTGCCAGCAGTGTGGGCAGGGACACTGAAGCTTTCTTT; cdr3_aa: CASSVGRDTEAFF
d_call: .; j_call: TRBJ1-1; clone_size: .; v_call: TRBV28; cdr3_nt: TGTGCCACCCTCGTGTCCATGAACACTGAAGCTTTCTTT; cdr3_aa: CATLVSMNTEAFF
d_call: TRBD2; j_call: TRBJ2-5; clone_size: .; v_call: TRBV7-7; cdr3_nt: TGTGCTAGCAGCTCCGAACTAGCGGAGACCCAGTACTTC; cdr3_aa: CASSSELAETQYF
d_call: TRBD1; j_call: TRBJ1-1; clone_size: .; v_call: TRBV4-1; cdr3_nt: TGCGCCAGCAGCCAAGGACCCGAGGACAGGGAACTTTGGGGCACTGAAGCTTTCTTT; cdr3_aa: CASSQGPEDRELWGTEAFF
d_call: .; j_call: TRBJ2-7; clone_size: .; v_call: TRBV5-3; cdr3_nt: TGTGCCAGAAACGAACTCCCCCCCAAAACACAGCGCCATAGCTCCTACGAGCAGTACTTC; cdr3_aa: CARNELPPKTQRHSSYEQYF
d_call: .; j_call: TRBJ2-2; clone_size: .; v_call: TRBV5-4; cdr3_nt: TGTGCCAGCAGCGGCAACAGGGTAACCGGGGAGCTGTTTTTT; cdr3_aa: CASSGNRVTGELFF
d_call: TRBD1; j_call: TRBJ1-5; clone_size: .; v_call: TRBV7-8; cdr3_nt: TGTGCCAGCAGCTCCATAGGGACAGGCGACAATCAGCCCCAGCATTTT; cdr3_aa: CASSSIGTGDNQPQHF
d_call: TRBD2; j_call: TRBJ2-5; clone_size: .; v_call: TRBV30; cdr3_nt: TGTGCCTGGAGTGTATGGCTAGCGGGATTTCAAGAGACCCAGTACTTC; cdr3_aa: CAWSVWLAGFQETQYF
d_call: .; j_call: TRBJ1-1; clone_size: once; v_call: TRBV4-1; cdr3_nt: TGCGCCAGCAGCCATCAGACACTGGCGGTTCGAGCTTTCTTT; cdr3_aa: CASSHQTLAVRAFF
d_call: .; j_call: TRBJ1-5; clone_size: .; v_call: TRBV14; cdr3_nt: TGTGCCAGCAGCGTCGACAGCAATCAGCCCCAGCATTTT; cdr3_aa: CASSVDSNQPQHF
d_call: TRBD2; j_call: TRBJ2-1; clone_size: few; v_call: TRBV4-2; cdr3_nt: TGTGCCAGCAGCTCCGGGACTAGCGGGGCGGGTGAGCAGTTCTTC; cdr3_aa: CASSSGTSGAGEQFF